The rows below give T cell receptor beta chains drawn from one sample of a study of T cells after yellow fever vaccination. Each CDR3 protein gets one entry after TCRdb re-called the 5' RACE reads with MiXCR. Here the sample spans a few hundred thousand distinct CDR3 sequences, roughly 13% being singletons. The starting material was CD4+ T cells sorted from PBMCs, obtained 45 days after the yellow fever booster vaccination. The receptors were gathered from a man aged 25-45 years who received the YFV17D yellow fever vaccine. The CDR3 runs from the conserved cysteine through the conserved F or W. The D gene is left open where the match is weak. A clone size is listed for some rows: how often the clone was seen (once, few, many), or a class if it is expanded.

>many|TRBV20-1|TRBJ2-3|.|16
TGCAGTGCTGGGCCTTCGGTCGTGGAGCTGGCAGATACGCAGTATTTT
CSAGPSVVELADTQYF
>.|TRBV20-1|TRBJ2-5|.|13
TGCAGTGCTCCACAGCGGAACCAAGAGACCCAGTACTTC
CSAPQRNQETQYF
>.|TRBV25-1|TRBJ2-6|.|13
TGTGCCAGCAGTGTTACTAGCTCCAGCGTCCTGACTTTC
CASSVTSSSVLTF
>many|TRBV29-1|TRBJ2-5|.|12
TGCAGCGCTGAGTCCGGGAGTGAGACCCAGTACTTC
CSAESGSETQYF
>few|TRBV20-1|TRBJ2-7|.|12
TGCAGTGCTAGACCTTTAACCTACGAGCAGTACTTC
CSARPLTYEQYF
>few|TRBV2|TRBJ2-3|TRBD1|16
TGTGCCAGCAGAGCCGGGACAGGGACGTTCACAGATACGCAGTATTTT
CASRAGTGTFTDTQYF
>few|TRBV29-1|TRBJ2-5|TRBD1|12
TGCAGCGCCAAGACAGGGGAAGAGACCCAGTACTTC
CSAKTGEETQYF
>.|TRBV5-1|TRBJ2-7|TRBD2|15
TGCGCCAGCAACGACGGACTAGCACTCTCCTACGAGCAGTACTTC
CASNDGLALSYEQYF
>few|TRBV4-3|TRBJ2-4|.|16
TGCGCCAGCAGCCAAGGGTCGAAACAGGGTAAAAACATTCAGTACTTC
CASSQGSKQGKNIQYF
>few|TRBV14|TRBJ2-5|.|15
TGTGCCAGCAGCCAAAGGACTCACGTTGGGGAGACCCAGTACTTC
CASSQRTHVGETQYF
>.|TRBV29-1|TRBJ2-7|.|12
TGCAGCGCGTATAAAAGTGGCGAAGAGCAGTACTTC
CSAYKSGEEQYF
>many|TRBV4-3|TRBJ2-1|.|17
TGCGCCAGCAGCCAAGATTCAGGGGTGCCTCTCTACAATGAGCAGTTCTTC
CASSQDSGVPLYNEQFF
>.|TRBV7-9|TRBJ2-1|TRBD1|16
TGTGCCAGCAGCAGATGGACAGGGGGCCTTGCCCATGAGCAGTTCTTC
CASSRWTGGLAHEQFF
>.|TRBV5-1|TRBJ2-3|.|14
TGCGCCAGCAGCCAAAGACAGAACACAGATACGCAGTATTTT
CASSQRQNTDTQYF
>few|TRBV12-3/TRBV12-4|TRBJ2-4|.|14
TGTGCCAGCAGTCCCCCTAATCCCCAAAACATTCAGTACTTC
CASSPPNPQNIQYF
>many|TRBV18|TRBJ2-5|.|12
TGTGCCAGCTCACCGTACCAAGAGACCCAGTACTTC
CASSPYQETQYF
>.|TRBV7-9|TRBJ1-1|.|14
TGTGCCAGCAGCACCGCGGGGCTGGAGACTGAAGCTTTCTTT
CASSTAGLETEAFF
>many|TRBV5-1|TRBJ2-7|TRBD2|15
TGCGCCAGCAGCTTAAGGACTAGCGGGTTCTACGAGCAGTACTTC
CASSLRTSGFYEQYF
>few|TRBV3-1|TRBJ2-3|.|18
TGTGCCAGCAGCCAAGATCCTTCAGGGACAAGCTCGCGTCGTACGCAGTATTTT
CASSQDPSGTSSRRTQYF
>few|TRBV29-1|TRBJ2-7|.|13
TGCAGCGTTGATAAAGGCGGGGGCGGGGAGCAGTACTTC
CSVDKGGGGEQYF
>few|TRBV19|TRBJ2-7|TRBD1|14
TGTGCCAGTAGTTACGGACAGGGGGACTACGAGCAGTACTTC
CASSYGQGDYEQYF
>few|TRBV7-7|TRBJ2-1|.|13
TGTGCCAGCAGCTTAAGGGACTACAATGAGCAGTTCTTC
CASSLRDYNEQFF
>.|TRBV19|TRBJ1-5|.|15
TGTGCCAGTAGTTCCCCATATATCAAGCAATCAGCCCAGCATTTT
CASSSPYIKQSAQHF
>few|TRBV12-3/TRBV12-4|TRBJ2-5|.|14
TGTGCCAGCAGTTTATTGACTAGGAGTGAGACCCAGTACTTC
CASSLLTRSETQYF
>.|TRBV21-1|TRBJ1-1|.|19
TGTGCCAGCAGCAAATTTCGGGGAACCTTGGGGCCGATGGGGACTGAAGCTTTCTTT
CASSKFRGTLGPMGTEAFF
>many|TRBV20-1|TRBJ2-2|.|14
TGCAGTGCTATCCGGCTCACGAACACCGGGGAGCTGTTTTTT
CSAIRLTNTGELFF
>.|TRBV28|TRBJ2-5|.|12
TGTGCCAGCAGTTTGGTCAGGTGGGCCCAGTACTTC
CASSLVRWAQYF
>.|TRBV16|TRBJ1-4|.|11
TGTGCCAGCAGCCAATGGGAAAAACTGTTTTTT
CASSQWEKLFF
>few|TRBV29-1|TRBJ2-2|.|14
TGCAGCGTTGGTGTGCGGGCGGATTCCGGGGAGCTGTTTTTT
CSVGVRADSGELFF
>.|TRBV5-1|TRBJ2-3|.|14
TGCGCCACCCGAGAGGGGGTGGACACAGATACGCAGTATTTT
CATREGVDTDTQYF
>few|TRBV7-9|TRBJ2-2|.|11
TGTGCCAGCACCTACGGCGGGGAGCTGTTTTTT
CASTYGGELFF
>.|TRBV7-9|TRBJ2-7|.|14
TGTGCCAGCAGCCCGAGGCGGGGCTCCTACGAGCAGTACTTC
CASSPRRGSYEQYF
>.|TRBV9|TRBJ2-6|TRBD1|16
TGTGCCAGCAGCGTAGTGGGTAGGGGGCTTCACAACGTCCTGACTTTC
CASSVVGRGLHNVLTF
>many|TRBV7-6|TRBJ2-1|TRBD2|18
TGTGCCAGCAGCCCATGGGTCGGGTCGGGAGGTCTCTACAATGAGCAGTTCTTC
CASSPWVGSGGLYNEQFF
>.|TRBV11-2|TRBJ2-5|.|12
TGTGCCAGCAGCTTAGGGCACGAGACCCAGTACTTC
CASSLGHETQYF
>few|TRBV5-1|TRBJ1-1|.|15
TGCGCCAGCAGCTTGGACAGGGCCGGGACCACTGAAGCTTTCTTT
CASSLDRAGTTEAFF
>many|TRBV7-2|TRBJ2-5|TRBD2|14
TGTGCCAGCAGCTTACTAGCGGGATATGAGACCCAGTACTTC
CASSLLAGYETQYF
>many|TRBV7-6|TRBJ2-6|.|16
TGTGCCAGCAGCTTGGACGCAGGCTCTGGGGCCAACGTCCTGACTTTC
CASSLDAGSGANVLTF
>few|TRBV28|TRBJ2-6|.|16
TGTGCCAGCCAAACTACAGGATTCTCTGGGGCCAACGTCCTGACTTTC
CASQTTGFSGANVLTF
>many|TRBV20-1|TRBJ1-3|.|12
TGCAGTGCTAGAGTGGGTGGAAACACCATATATTTT
CSARVGGNTIYF
>.|TRBV3-1|TRBJ2-7|.|11
TGTGCCAGCAGCCAACAGCGCGAGCAGTACTTC
CASSQQREQYF
>few|TRBV20-1|TRBJ2-5|.|13
TGCAGTGCTCCTCGCCAGGGTGGGGAGACCCAGTACTTC
CSAPRQGGETQYF
>few|TRBV5-6|TRBJ1-5|TRBD1|15
TGTGCCAGCAGCTACCAAGACAGGGGTAGTCAGCCCCAGCATTTT
CASSYQDRGSQPQHF
>few|TRBV12-3/TRBV12-4|TRBJ2-4|.|14
TGTGCCAGCACCAAGGGGGGGCAAGAGAACATTCAGTACTTC
CASTKGGQENIQYF
>.|TRBV29-1|TRBJ2-1|.|11
TGCATCGCCGACATCTACAATGAGCAGTTCTTC
CIADIYNEQFF
>.|TRBV10-3|TRBJ1-1|.|13
TGTGCCATCCAGGACAGAGCAAGCACTGAAGCTTTCTTT
CAIQDRASTEAFF
>.|TRBV29-1|TRBJ1-5|.|12
TGCAGCGTTAGTGGGGGAAATCAGCCCCAGCATTTT
CSVSGGNQPQHF
>.|TRBV5-1|TRBJ2-1|TRBD1|15
TGCGCCAGCAGCTTACAGGGGGCTTCCGGGAATGAGCAGTTCTTC
CASSLQGASGNEQFF
>.|TRBV3-1|TRBJ2-7|TRBD2|17
TGTGCCAGCAGCCAAGACCGAGCTAGCGGGAGTTCCTACGAGCAGTACTTC
CASSQDRASGSSYEQYF
>.|TRBV18|TRBJ1-2|.|13
TGTGCCAGCTCACCGCAAGAGAACTATGGCTACACCTTC
CASSPQENYGYTF
>few|TRBV20-1|TRBJ2-3|.|11
TGCAGTGCTAGCAACACAGATACGCAGTATTTT
CSASNTDTQYF